The TCR beta chain under discussion was sequenced for a study of blood T cell repertoires in COVID-19. In the study overall: Donors in the United States, Italy and Spain gave samples during acute or convalescent COVID-19. T cells, B-cell-depleted T cells, or PBMCs provided the cDNA or gDNA that served as material.

The germline V gene has CDR1 SGHTS and CDR2 YDEGEE. The CDR3 is 15 residues long. Losses at the gene ends were 4 bases for V and 7 bases for J; bases not matched to a gene: 9. Cohort 3 donors counted as recovered after two negative PCRs, clearance, or resolved symptoms. Produced via immunoSEQ multiplex PCR; TCRdb's table is partial and in-frame only. Of 150,000 to 200,000 clones in the sample, roughly 87% were seen once. The chain has TRBV5-8 and TRBJ2-1; 9 positions match TRBD2. Sample: PBMCs or T cells enriched from blood (not recorded which). This TCR was sampled from a man aged 50-60 years who had recovered from COVID-19. The CDR3 DNA is TGTGCCAGCAGCCCGGTTGAAGCGGGAGGAAATGAGCAGTTCTTC. It specifies CASSPVEAGGNEQFF.